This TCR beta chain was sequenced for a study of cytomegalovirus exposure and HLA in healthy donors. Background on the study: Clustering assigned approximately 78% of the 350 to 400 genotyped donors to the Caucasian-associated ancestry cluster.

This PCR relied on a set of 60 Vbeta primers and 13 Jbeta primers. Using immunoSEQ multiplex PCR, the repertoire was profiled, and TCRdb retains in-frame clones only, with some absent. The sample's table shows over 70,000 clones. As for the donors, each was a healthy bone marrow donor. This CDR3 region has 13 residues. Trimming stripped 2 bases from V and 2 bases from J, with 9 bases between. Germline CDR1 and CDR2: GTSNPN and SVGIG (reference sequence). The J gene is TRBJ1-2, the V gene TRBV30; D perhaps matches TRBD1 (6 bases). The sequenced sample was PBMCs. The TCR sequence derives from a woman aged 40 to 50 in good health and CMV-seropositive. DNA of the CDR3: TGTGCCTGGAGTATACAGGGAAACTATGGCTACACCTTC. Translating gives CAWSIQGNYGYTF. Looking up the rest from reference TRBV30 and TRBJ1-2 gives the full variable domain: SQTIHQWPATLVQPVGSPLSLECTVEGTSNPNLYWYRQAAGRGLQLLFYSVGIGQISSEVPQNLSASRPQDRQFILSSKKLLLSDSGFYLCAWSIQGNYGYTFGSGTRLTVV.